The 10 T cell receptor beta chains presented below share a single source sample, sequenced in a study of vaccination effects on CD4 cells after COVID-19. For these receptors, no antigen is known. TCRdb's copy holds only in-frame clones and misses some; the assay was immunoSEQ multiplex PCR. The data contain 25,000 to 35,000 clones, about 72% of them singletons. Expansion with viral peptide pools was applied to antigen-specific CD4+ T cells by the ViraFEST assay prior to sequencing. Isolating CD4+ T cells followed approximately 10 days of culture. The person acquired a PCR-confirmed SARS-CoV-2 infection between March and December 2020. Sequenced here: CD4+ T cells from PBMCs cultured with a peptide pool, sampled before COVID-19 vaccination. These receptor sequences come from a human donor who had a prior SARS-CoV-2 infection.

This clone has just one count. V is TRBV19 and J is TRBJ1-5, with TRBD1 matching over 7 bases. The CDR3 spans 14 residues. The germline V gene encodes CDR1 LNHDA and CDR2 SQIVND (reference sequence). V shed 3 bases, J shed 5 bases, and the junction held 4 bases outside the gene matches. Here the CDR3 reads CASSITRGDQPQHF. DNA of the CDR3: TGTGCCAGTAGTATTACCAGGGGGGATCAGCCCCAGCATTTT.

The chain combines TRBV7-9 with TRBJ2-3; 7 nucleotides line up with TRBD1. This CDR3 region has 16 residues. CDR1 is SEHNR, CDR2 FQNEAQ, per germline (reference sequence). V shed 1 base, J shed 4 bases, and the junction held 8 bases outside the gene matches. CDR3 protein: CASSLVAGGLADTQYF. In DNA, the CDR3 is TGTGCCAGCAGCTTAGTTGCAGGGGGATTGGCAGATACGCAGTATTTT.

The V gene is TRBV9, the J gene TRBJ2-2; 12 nucleotides align to TRBD1. V lost 4 bases, J lost 9 bases, and 13 bases stayed unmatched. This CDR3 spans 17 amino acids. CDR1 and CDR2 from the germline V gene are SGDLS and YYNGEE. This CDR3 reads CASSLTLWDRGPRELFF. The CDR3, as DNA: TGTGCCAGCAGCTTGACATTATGGGACAGGGGGCCCAGGGAGCTGTTTTTT.

This clone turned up a few times. The chain joins TRBV27 to TRBJ2-7; TRBD1 matches 7 bases. Germline trimming cut 7 bases from V and 5 bases from J; bases unmatched to any gene: 8. The CDR3 consists of 13 residues. CDR1 and CDR2 from the germline V gene are MNHEY and SMNVEV (reference sequence). The CDR3 region has the DNA TGTGCCAGCAAAAGGACAGGTCACGACGAGCAGTACTTC. Protein: CASKRTGHDEQYF.

J is TRBJ1-5 and V is TRBV5-5; D ambiguous. Germline-derived CDR1 and CDR2 are SGHKS and YYEKEE (reference sequence). Trimming left V 3 bases short and J 3 bases short, with 16 bases between. This CDR3 contains 16 residues. In DNA form, the CDR3 reads TGTGCCAGCAGCTCGTCTTTAGGGTCCTACAATCAGCCCCAGCATTTT. Its protein product is CASSSSLGSYNQPQHF. The full variable domain, rest sourced from reference TRBV5-5 and TRBJ1-5, is DAGVTQSPTHLIKTRGQQVTLRCSPISGHKSVSWYQQVLGQGPQFIFQYYEKEERGRGNFPDRFSARQFPNYSSELNVNALLLGDSALYLCASSSSLGSYNQPQHFGDGTRLSIL.

In DNA, the CDR3 is TGCAGCGTTGAAGGGAGGACATGGCAAGGGACGCAGTATTTT. Residues: CSVEGRTWQGTQYF. The chain has TRBV29-1 and TRBJ2-3, with D perhaps given as TRBD1 or TRBD2 (5 bases each). The V end was cut by 1 base, the J end by 9 bases, with 17 bases between. The CDR3 length is 14 residues. Germline-derived CDR1 and CDR2 are SQVTM and ANQGSEA.

The chain is built from TRBV19 and TRBJ1-2, with TRBD1 matching 8 bases. The V gene's germline CDR1 is LNHDA and CDR2 SQIVND (reference sequence). V shed 5 bases, J shed 2 bases, and the junction held 7 bases outside the gene matches. The CDR3 consists of 15 residues. CDR3 residues: CASSDIRGRNYGYTF. For the CDR3, the DNA is TGTGCCAGTAGTGATATCAGGGGGCGGAACTATGGCTACACCTTC.

A single count supports this clone. The gene calls are TRBV4-3 and TRBJ2-3; D tentatively reads TRBD1 or TRBD2 (5 bases each). Trimming shortened V by 0 bases and J by 2 bases, and 9 bases separated the two germline ends. CDR1 and CDR2 (germline): LGHNA, YSLEER. The CDR3 length is 15 residues. CDR3 sequence reads: CASSQELGDTDTQYF. In nucleotides, the CDR3 is TGCGCCAGCAGCCAAGAGTTGGGGGACACAGATACGCAGTATTTT.

The chain's CDR3 is CASSPDGIYGYTF. DNA of the CDR3: TGTGCCAGCAGCCCCGACGGCATCTATGGCTACACCTTC. J is TRBJ1-2 and V is TRBV2; D is unresolved. CDR1 is SNHLY and CDR2 is FYNNEI in the germline V gene. The CDR3 extends over 13 amino acids. V dropped 6 bases and J dropped 4 bases, with 12 bases sitting between them.

The genes are TRBV5-1 and TRBJ2-5, with 11 bases lining up with TRBD1. Germline V gene lookup returns CDR1 SGHRS and CDR2 YFSETQ. This CDR3 is 15 amino acids long. Trimming removed 4 bases from V and 4 bases from J; junction bases left unmatched: 6. The CDR3 here is CASSPQGQGVETQYF. In nucleotides, the CDR3 is TGCGCCAGCAGCCCGCAGGGACAGGGGGTAGAGACCCAGTACTTC. The full variable domain, its missing parts supplied by reference TRBV5-1 and TRBJ2-5, is KAGVTQTPRYLIKTRGQQVTLSCSPISGHRSVSWYQQTPGQGLQFLFEYFSETQRNKGNFPGRFSGRQFSNSRSEMNVSTLELGDSALYLCASSPQGQGVETQYFGPGTRLLVL.